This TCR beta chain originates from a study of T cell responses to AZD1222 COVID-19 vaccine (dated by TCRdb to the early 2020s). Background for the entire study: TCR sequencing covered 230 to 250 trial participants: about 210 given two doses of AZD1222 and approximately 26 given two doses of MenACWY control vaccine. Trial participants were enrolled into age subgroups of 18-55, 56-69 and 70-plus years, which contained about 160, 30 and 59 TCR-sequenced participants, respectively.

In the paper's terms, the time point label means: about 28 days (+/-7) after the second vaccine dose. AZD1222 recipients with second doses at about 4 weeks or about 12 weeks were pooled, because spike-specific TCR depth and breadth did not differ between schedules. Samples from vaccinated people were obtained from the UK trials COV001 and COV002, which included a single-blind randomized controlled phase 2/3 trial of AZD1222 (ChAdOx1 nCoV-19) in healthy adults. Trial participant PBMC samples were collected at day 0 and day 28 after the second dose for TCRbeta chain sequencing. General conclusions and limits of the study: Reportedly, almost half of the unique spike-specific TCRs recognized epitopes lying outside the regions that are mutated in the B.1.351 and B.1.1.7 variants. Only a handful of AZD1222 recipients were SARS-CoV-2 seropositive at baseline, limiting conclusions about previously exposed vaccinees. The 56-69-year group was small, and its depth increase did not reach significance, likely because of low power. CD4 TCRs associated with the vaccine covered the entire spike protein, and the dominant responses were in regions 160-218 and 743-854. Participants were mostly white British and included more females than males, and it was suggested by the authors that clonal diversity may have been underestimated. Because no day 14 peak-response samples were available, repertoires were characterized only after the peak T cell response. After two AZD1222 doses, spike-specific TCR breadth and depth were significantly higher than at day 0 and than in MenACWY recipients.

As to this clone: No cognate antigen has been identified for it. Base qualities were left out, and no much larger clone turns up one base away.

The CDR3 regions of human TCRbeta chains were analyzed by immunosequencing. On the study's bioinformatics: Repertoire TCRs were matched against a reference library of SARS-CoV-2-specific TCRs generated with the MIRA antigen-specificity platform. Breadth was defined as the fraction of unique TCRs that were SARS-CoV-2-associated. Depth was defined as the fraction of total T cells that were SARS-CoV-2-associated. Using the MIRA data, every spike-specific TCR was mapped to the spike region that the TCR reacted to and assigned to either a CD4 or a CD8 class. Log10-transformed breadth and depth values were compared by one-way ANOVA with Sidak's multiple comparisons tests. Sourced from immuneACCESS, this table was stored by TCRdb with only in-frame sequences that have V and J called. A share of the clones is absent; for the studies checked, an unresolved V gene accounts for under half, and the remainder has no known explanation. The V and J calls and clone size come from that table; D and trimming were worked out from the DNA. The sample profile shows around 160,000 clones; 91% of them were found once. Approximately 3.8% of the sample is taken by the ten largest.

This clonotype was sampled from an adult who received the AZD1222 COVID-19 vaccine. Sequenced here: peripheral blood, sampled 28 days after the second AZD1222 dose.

The DNA reads as follows: TGTGCCAGCAGTAGGGACAGCTCCTACAATGAGCAGTTCTTC. The resulting protein is CASSRDSSYNEQFF. The sequence joins TRBV6-5 to TRBJ2-1, with 7 junctional bases fitting TRBD1. CDR1 and CDR2, per the germline V gene, are MNHEY and SVGAGI. Inclusive of the bounding cysteine and phenylalanine, the CDR3 is 14 residues long. Here the CDR3 DNA is all that survives: 42 bases in frame from base 1. Clipping removes 5 bases from V and 0 bases from J, with 1 as the unmatched junction base count.